Below are 18 T cell receptor beta chains sequenced from a single sample in a study of beta chain features in type 1 diabetes. No cognate antigen is known for these TCRs. TCRB transcripts that were expressed got sequenced, as all of the isolated RNA had been reverse transcribed. Assay: immunoSEQ multiplex PCR; the TCRdb copy retains only in-frame clones and omits some. Of 600,000 to 700,000 clones in the sample, around an eighth are singletons; the top ten hold around 0.12%. General observations from the study: TCRB CDR3s were moderately but significantly shorter in Type 1 diabetes patients in all four CD4+ subsets.

The sample comprised naive CD4+ T cells from blood. Receptors were obtained from a man aged 25 to 45 with type 1 diabetes.

This chain links TRBV19 with TRBJ1-6; TRBD1 is a possible D gene (5 bases). The V and J ends lost 5 bases and 7 bases respectively, with 9 bases between them. This CDR3 spans 13 amino acids. In germline, CDR1 is LNHDA, CDR2 SQIVND (reference sequence). The CDR3 region is CASSPGGNSPLHF. CDR3 DNA sequence: TGTGCCAGTAGTCCCGGGGGGAATTCACCCCTCCACTTT.

This sequence joins TRBV5-4 and TRBJ2-7; weak D call: TRBD1 (6 bases). This CDR3 spans 13 amino acids. CDR1 is SGHNT and CDR2 is YYREEE in the germline V gene (reference sequence). V lost 4 bases and J lost 6, with 14 bases in between. The CDR3 reads CASSLGQGREQYF. DNA for the CDR3: TGTGCCAGCAGCCTCGGGCAGGGGCGCGAGCAGTACTTC.

This clone came up a few times. The rearrangement joins TRBV28 to TRBJ2-7; D gene unclear. The CDR3 totals 12 residues. Germline loops: CDR1 MDHEN, CDR2 SYDVKM. V shed 4 bases and J shed 11 bases, with 15 bases lying between them. As DNA, the CDR3 is TGTGCCAGCAGTTCCGACCGGTGGATGGAGTACTTC. Encoded protein: CASSSDRWMEYF.

This chain uses TRBV4-2 with TRBJ1-2; TRBD1 aligns across 9 bases. CDR3 length equals 15 residues. With 4 bases clipped from V and 4 bases from J, the junction kept 7 bases outside the gene matches. Germline V gene sequence: CDR1 LGHNA, CDR2 YNFKEQ. The CDR3 region is CASSREDRGIYGYTF. CDR3 nucleotide sequence: TGTGCCAGCAGCCGAGAGGACAGGGGAATCTATGGCTACACCTTC.

The chain uses TRBV28 and TRBJ2-7; D is unclear. The V end lost 8 bases, the J end lost 0 bases, and 2 bases lay between the germline ends. This CDR3 contains 10 residues. Germline-derived CDR1 and CDR2 are MDHEN and SYDVKM. CDR3 in amino acids: CASRSYEQYF. The CDR3 DNA sequence: TGTGCCAGCCGCTCCTACGAGCAGTACTTC.

The rearrangement links TRBV7-2 to TRBJ1-4; 7 bases are shared with TRBD1. The CDR3 contains 15 residues. The ends lost 5 bases at V and 0 bases at J; junction bases unmatched: 3. The germline V gene encodes CDR1 SGHTA and CDR2 FQGNSA. The CDR3 region has the DNA TGTGCCAGCAGCGCCGGGACAGCAACTAATGAAAAACTGTTTTTT. This codes for CASSAGTATNEKLFF.

In the case of this clone: The same CDR3 can be traced to other DNA sequences in this sample. This chain joins TRBV9 and TRBJ2-1; D gene uncertain. This CDR3 has 15 residues. Germline CDR1 is SGDLS and CDR2 is YYNGEE. Between the trimmed V and J ends, which lost 0 bases and 4 bases, there was a span of 11 bases. CDR3 in amino acids: CASSVGNSNYNEQFF. The CDR3, as DNA: TGTGCCAGCAGCGTAGGTAATAGCAATTACAATGAGCAGTTCTTC.

This clone was observed a few times. The rearrangement joins TRBV6-5 to TRBJ2-3; D not certain. The CDR3 extends over 15 amino acids. Germline-derived CDR1 and CDR2 are MNHEY and SVGAGI. V lost 5 bases to trimming and J lost 6 bases, with 18 bases between them. This CDR3 is CASSPNIFQSDTQYF. Written as DNA, the CDR3 is TGTGCCAGCAGTCCCAACATCTTCCAATCCGATACGCAGTATTTT.

This clone was seen a handful of times. V gene TRBV10-3 combines with J gene TRBJ2-4; no clear D gene. Trimming left V 3 bases short and J 0 bases short, with 9 bases between. The CDR3 runs 15 residues. CDR1 and CDR2 from the germline V gene are ENHRY and SYGVKD. In DNA form, the CDR3 reads TGTGCCATCAGTGATGACACAGCAGCCAAAAACATTCAGTACTTC. Translation: CAISDDTAAKNIQYF.

The chain is built from TRBV14 and TRBJ2-7, with 7 bases matching TRBD2. The CDR3 is 16 amino acids. Trimming cost V 1 base and J 1 base; bases outside gene matches: 7. Germline CDR1 reads SGHDN; CDR2 reads FVKESK. CDR3 amino acids: CASSQVDLAESYEQYF. The CDR3 DNA reads as TGTGCCAGCAGCCAAGTGGATCTAGCGGAGTCCTACGAGCAGTACTTC.

This clone was picked up a small number of times. V and J are TRBV7-9 and TRBJ1-2; tentatively, D is TRBD1 (6 bases). The CDR3 has 16 amino acids. CDR1 is SEHNR, CDR2 FQNEAQ, per germline (reference sequence). V was shortened by 5 bases and J by 2 bases, with 18 bases between the two germline ends. The CDR3 DNA reads TGTGCCAGCAGCCCACGATCCGTGGGGGCAAACTATGGCTACACCTTC. Its translation: CASSPRSVGANYGYTF.

The gene calls are TRBV28 and TRBJ1-2, with 8 bases aligning to TRBD1. Trimming took 5 bases from V and 4 from J; bases not matched to a gene: 3. Germline assignment: CDR1 MDHEN and CDR2 SYDVKM. This CDR3 region has 13 residues. The CDR3 DNA reads TGTGCCAGCAGTCGGGACAGGTCCTATGGCTACACCTTC. Protein: CASSRDRSYGYTF.

This clone has more than one count but fewer than ten. V gene TRBV10-1 combines with J gene TRBJ2-2, with 7 bases identical to TRBD1. The junction had 12 bases not matched to a gene; V was cut back by 9 bases and J by 5 bases. The CDR3 is made up of 15 amino acids. CDR1 and CDR2 (germline): WNHNN, SYGVQD (reference sequence). This CDR3 is CASSKRDSFTGELFF. The CDR3 region has the DNA TGCGCCAGTTCAAAACGGGACAGCTTTACCGGGGAGCTGTTTTTT.

The V call is TRBV18, the J call TRBJ1-1, with 10 bases that match TRBD1. Germline values: CDR1 KGHSH, CDR2 LQKENI. The CDR3 extends over 18 amino acids. Germline trimming cut 3 bases from V and 4 bases from J; bases unmatched to any gene: 14. The DNA for the CDR3 is TGTGCCAGCTCACCGCGTACCGGGACAGGGGAATCGATCACTGAAGCTTTCTTT. Translation: CASSPRTGTGESITEAFF.

The table lists this clone with a few counts. The genes are TRBV5-1 and TRBJ2-3, with 8 bases that match TRBD1. Germline trimming cut 0 bases from V and 0 bases from J; bases unmatched to any gene: 6. The CDR3 has 17 residues. Germline V gives CDR1 SGHRS, CDR2 YFSETQ. DNA of the CDR3: TGCGCCAGCAGCTTGGGCCCTTGGACAGGGAGCACAGATACGCAGTATTTT. Translation: CASSLGPWTGSTDTQYF.

In this sample, this clone turned up a few times. The chain employs TRBV27 and TRBJ2-6; D might be TRBD1 (5 bases). The CDR3 covers 19 residues. The V end was cut by 2 bases, the J end by 1 base, with 18 bases between. Germline lookup yields CDR1 MNHEY and CDR2 SMNVEV (reference sequence). In DNA, the CDR3 is TGTGCCAGCAGTTTACTTGGGCAGGGAAGACGTTCTGGGGCCAACGTCCTGACTTTC. Its translation is CASSLLGQGRRSGANVLTF.

This clone was recorded a few times. This chain joins TRBV7-2 and TRBJ1-3, with D unresolved. Germline V gene data show CDR1 as SGHTA and CDR2 as FQGNSA. The CDR3 runs 12 residues. Trimming left V 5 bases short and J 3 bases short, with 5 bases between. The CDR3, as DNA: TGTGCCAGCAGCCCCCGTGGAAACACCATATATTTT. Protein sequence: CASSPRGNTIYF.

The V gene is TRBV7-2, the J gene TRBJ2-2; D is ambiguous. Per germline, CDR1 SGHTA and CDR2 FQGNSA. CDR3 length: 13 amino acids. Trimming left V 5 bases short and J 4 bases short, with 8 bases between. The CDR3 protein is CASSVGSTGELFF. DNA for the CDR3: TGTGCCAGCAGCGTCGGCAGCACCGGGGAGCTGTTTTTT.